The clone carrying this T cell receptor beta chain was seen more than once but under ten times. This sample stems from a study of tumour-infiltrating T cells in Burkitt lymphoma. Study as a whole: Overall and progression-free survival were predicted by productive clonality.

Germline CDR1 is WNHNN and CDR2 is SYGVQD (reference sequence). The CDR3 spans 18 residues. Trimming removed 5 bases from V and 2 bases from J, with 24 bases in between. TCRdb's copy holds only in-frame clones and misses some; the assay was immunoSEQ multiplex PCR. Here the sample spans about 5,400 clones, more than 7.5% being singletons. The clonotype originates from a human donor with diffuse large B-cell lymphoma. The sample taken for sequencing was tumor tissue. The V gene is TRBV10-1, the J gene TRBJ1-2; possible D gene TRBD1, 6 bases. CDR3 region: CASSPPTRGAPSNYGYTF. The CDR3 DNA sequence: TGCGCCAGCAGTCCCCCCACCAGGGGCGCCCCGAGCAACTATGGCTACACCTTC.